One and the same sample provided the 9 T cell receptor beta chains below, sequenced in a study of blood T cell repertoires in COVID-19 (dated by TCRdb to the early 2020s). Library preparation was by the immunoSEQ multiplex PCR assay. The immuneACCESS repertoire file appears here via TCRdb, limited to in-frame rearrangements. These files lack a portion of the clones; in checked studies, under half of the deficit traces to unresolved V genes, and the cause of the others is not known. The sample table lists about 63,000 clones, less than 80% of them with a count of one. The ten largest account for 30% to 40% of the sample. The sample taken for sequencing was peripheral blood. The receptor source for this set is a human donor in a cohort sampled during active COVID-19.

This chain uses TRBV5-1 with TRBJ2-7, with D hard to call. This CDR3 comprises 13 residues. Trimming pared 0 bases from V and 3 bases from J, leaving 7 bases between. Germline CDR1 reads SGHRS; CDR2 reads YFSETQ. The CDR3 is CASSLATYYEQYF. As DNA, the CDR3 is TGCGCCAGCAGCTTGGCGACTTACTACGAGCAGTACTTC.

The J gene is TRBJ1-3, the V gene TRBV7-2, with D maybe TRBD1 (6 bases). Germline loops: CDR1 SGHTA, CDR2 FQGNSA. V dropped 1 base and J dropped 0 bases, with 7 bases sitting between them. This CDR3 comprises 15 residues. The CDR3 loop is CASSLGRGSGNTIYF. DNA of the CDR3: TGTGCCAGCAGCTTAGGCAGGGGCTCTGGAAACACCATATATTTT.

DNA for the CDR3: TGCGCCAGCAGCTTGGGGTCCGACAGGGAAAAACTGTTTTTT. This translates into CASSLGSDREKLFF. This chain uses TRBV5-1 with TRBJ1-4; TRBD1 is a possible D gene (6 bases). Trimming removed 0 bases at V and 8 bases at J, with 11 bases between. The CDR3 contains 14 residues. Germline V CDR1 and CDR2: SGHRS, YFSETQ.

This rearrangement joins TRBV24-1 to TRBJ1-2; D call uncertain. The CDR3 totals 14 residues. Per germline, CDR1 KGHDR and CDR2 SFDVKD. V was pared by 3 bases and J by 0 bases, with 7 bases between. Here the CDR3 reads CATSDPTTNYGYTF. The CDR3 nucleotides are TGTGCCACCAGTGATCCCACAACTAACTATGGCTACACCTTC.

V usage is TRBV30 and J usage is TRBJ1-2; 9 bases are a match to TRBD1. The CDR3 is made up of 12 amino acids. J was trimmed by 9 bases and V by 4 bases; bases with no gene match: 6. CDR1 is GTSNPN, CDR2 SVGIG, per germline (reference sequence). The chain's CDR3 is CAWKGTGKRYTF. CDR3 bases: TGTGCCTGGAAGGGGACAGGGAAGCGCTACACCTTC.

CDR3 loop: CAWSRLRGTGELFF. As DNA, the CDR3 is TGTGCCTGGAGTCGTCTGAGAGGAACCGGGGAGCTGTTTTTT. The chain combines TRBV30 with TRBJ2-2; D unclear. In germline, CDR1 is GTSNPN, CDR2 SVGIG (reference sequence). CDR3 length: 14 amino acids. V lost 2 bases, J lost 5 bases, and 12 bases lay in between.

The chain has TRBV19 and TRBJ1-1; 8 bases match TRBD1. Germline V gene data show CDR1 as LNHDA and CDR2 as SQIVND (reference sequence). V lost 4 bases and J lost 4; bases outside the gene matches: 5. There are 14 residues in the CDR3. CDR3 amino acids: CASSTQGAGTEAFF. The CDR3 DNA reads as TGTGCCAGTAGTACCCAGGGGGCCGGCACTGAAGCTTTCTTT.

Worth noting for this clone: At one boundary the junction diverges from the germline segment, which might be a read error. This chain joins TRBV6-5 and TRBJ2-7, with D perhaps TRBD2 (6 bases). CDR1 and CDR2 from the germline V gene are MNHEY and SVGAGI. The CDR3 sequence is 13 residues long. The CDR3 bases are TGTGCCAGCAAGGTGGAGGGCTCCCACGAGCAGTACTTC. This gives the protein CASKVEGSHEQYF.

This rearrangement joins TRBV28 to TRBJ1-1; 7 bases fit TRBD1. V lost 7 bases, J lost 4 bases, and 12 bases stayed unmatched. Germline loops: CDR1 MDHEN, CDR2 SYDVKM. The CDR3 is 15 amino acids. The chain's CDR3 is CASTPGGARGTEAFF. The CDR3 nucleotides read TGTGCCAGCACTCCAGGGGGAGCCAGGGGCACTGAAGCTTTCTTT.